This T cell receptor (beta chain) was obtained from a study of blood T cell repertoires in COVID-19. Study-wide background: Samples came from the United States, Italy and Spain, spanning acute and convalescent COVID-19. PBMCs, B-cell-depleted T cells, or T cells were the source of the cDNA or gDNA that made up the material.

Authors' methods: Amplification of reference gene primers provided the estimated nucleated cell counts. Measured with immunoSEQ multiplex PCR; TCRdb has only the in-frame clones, and not every one. V and J calls and clone size are given by that table; D and trimming were obtained from the DNA. The sample carries about 120,000 clones, roughly 80% recorded once. Per germline, CDR1 SNHLY and CDR2 FYNNEI. CDR3 size: 14 residues. Trimming stripped 3 bases from V and 7 bases from J, with 12 bases between. The chain recombines TRBV2 with TRBJ1-4; D is possibly TRBD1 (6 bases). The receptor was derived from a man aged 45 to 65 with acute or convalescent COVID-19. The sample taken for sequencing was peripheral blood. This chain's CDR3 is CASSDVVGGEKLFF. CDR3 DNA sequence: TGTGCCAGCAGTGATGTGGTAGGGGGTGAAAAACTGTTTTTT.